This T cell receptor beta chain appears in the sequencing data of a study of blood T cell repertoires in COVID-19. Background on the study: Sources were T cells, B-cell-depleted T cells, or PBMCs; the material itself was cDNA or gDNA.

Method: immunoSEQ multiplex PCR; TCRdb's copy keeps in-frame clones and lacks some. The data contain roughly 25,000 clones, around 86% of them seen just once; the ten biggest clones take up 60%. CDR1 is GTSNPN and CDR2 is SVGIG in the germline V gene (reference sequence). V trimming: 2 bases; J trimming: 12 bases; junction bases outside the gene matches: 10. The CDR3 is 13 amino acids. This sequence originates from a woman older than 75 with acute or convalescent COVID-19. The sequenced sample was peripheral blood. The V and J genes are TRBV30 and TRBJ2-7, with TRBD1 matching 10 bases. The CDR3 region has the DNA TGTGCCTGGAGTCCTCCCGGGACAGGGGTTGGGTACTTC. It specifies CAWSPPGTGVGYF.